The next 6 T cell receptor beta chains were all read from a single sample in a study of OX40 agonist ivuxolimab in advanced cancers. Library preparation was by the immunoSEQ multiplex PCR assay. TCRdb took this table from immuneACCESS and kept in-frame rearrangements with V and J called. Such tables lack part of the clones; where checked against another copy, unresolved V genes explain under half of the gap, and the rest is unexplained. This sample has tens of thousands of clones in its table, and under 85% of those were observed once. Approximately 2.8% of the sample lies in the top ten. The source material was CD4+ or CD8+ T cells sorted from blood, sampled in a trial of the OX40 agonist ivuxolimab. The receptor set was obtained from an adult with an advanced solid tumor such as melanoma, head and neck, liver or kidney cancer.

This clone came up a few times. V usage is TRBV30 and J usage is TRBJ1-6, with 7 positions matching TRBD1. After removal of 2 bases from V and 4 bases from J, the junction contained 11 bases not matched to a gene. The germline V gene has CDR1 GTSNPN and CDR2 SVGIG (reference sequence). The CDR3 has 17 residues. CDR3 region: CAWSKTILTGYNSPLHF. The CDR3 nucleotides read TGTGCCTGGAGTAAGACCATCTTGACAGGGTATAATTCACCCCTCCACTTT.

The chain joins TRBV9 to TRBJ2-1; D unclear. Germline-derived CDR1 and CDR2 are SGDLS and YYNGEE. The V gene lost 0 bases and the J gene lost 4 bases, with 5 bases spanning the gap. The CDR3 length is 13 residues. As DNA, the CDR3 is TGTGCCAGCAGCGTAGGGGTGTACAATGAGCAGTTCTTC. It codes for CASSVGVYNEQFF. Full variable domain (outside the CDR3, taken from reference TRBV9 and TRBJ2-1): DSGVTQTPKHLITATGQRVTLRCSPRSGDLSVYWYQQSLDQGLQFLIQYYNGEERAKGNILERFSAQQFPDLHSELNLSSLELGDSALYFCASSVGVYNEQFFGPGTRLTVL.

This chain joins TRBV6-4 and TRBJ1-5; D is unresolved. The germline gives CDR1 MRHNA, CDR2 SNTAGT. V lost 5 bases and J 0 bases, leaving 5 bases between the germline ends. The CDR3 covers 13 residues. This CDR3 reads CASSTDSNQPQHF. DNA of the CDR3: TGTGCCAGCAGTACGGATAGCAATCAGCCCCAGCATTTT.

The genes are TRBV2 and TRBJ1-5; no clear D. V lost 2 bases, J lost 2 bases, and 4 bases lay in between. CDR1 is SNHLY, CDR2 FYNNEI, per germline. The CDR3 is 13 residues long. CDR3 coding DNA: TGTGCCAGCAGTGAAATGGGCAATCAGCCCCAGCATTTT. It is translated as CASSEMGNQPQHF. Full variable domain (missing parts from reference TRBV2 and TRBJ1-5): EPEVTQTPSHQVTQMGQEVILRCVPISNHLYFYWYRQILGQKVEFLVSFYNNEISEKSEIFDDQFSVERPDGSNFTLKIRSTKLEDSAMYFCASSEMGNQPQHFGDGTRLSIL.

This chain joins TRBV25-1 and TRBJ1-6; D uncertain. Trimming removed 6 bases from V and 9 bases from J, with 12 bases in between. The CDR3 consists of 13 residues. Germline V gene lookup returns CDR1 MGHDK and CDR2 SYGVNS. The CDR3 region is CASRLAASSPLHF. Written as DNA, the CDR3 is TGTGCCAGCAGATTGGCTGCAAGTTCACCCCTCCACTTT.

The chain is built from TRBV2 and TRBJ1-3; D is possibly TRBD1 (6 bases). V lost 4 bases and J lost 4, with 14 bases in between. There are 15 residues in the CDR3. Germline loops: CDR1 SNHLY, CDR2 FYNNEI. CDR3 DNA sequence: TGTGCCAGCAGTGTTTACAGGGCACAAGGAAACACCATATATTTT. Its translation is CASSVYRAQGNTIYF. Combining the CDR3 with reference TRBV2 and TRBJ1-3 gives the whole variable domain EPEVTQTPSHQVTQMGQEVILRCVPISNHLYFYWYRQILGQKVEFLVSFYNNEISEKSEIFDDQFSVERPDGSNFTLKIRSTKLEDSAMYFCASSVYRAQGNTIYFGEGSWLTVV.